This T cell receptor beta chain came from a study of control samples from healthy donors and cancer patients. The assay was immunoSEQ multiplex PCR, and TCRdb's table has in-frame clones only and misses some. The sample consists of about 160,000 clones, around 96% of them appearing once. CDR3 length equals 12 residues. The V segment lost 6 bases and the J segment 6 bases; nucleotides outside the gene matches: 4. Germline CDR1 SQVTM, CDR2 ANQGSEA. The source is a woman between 40 and 55 years old in good health. V and J are TRBV29-1 and TRBJ1-5; 8 bases agree with TRBD1. Source material: blood. The CDR3 coding sequence is TGCAGCGTAGGACAGGGCGGTCAGCCCCAGCATTTT. It specifies CSVGQGGQPQHF. The complete variable domain, with remaining parts taken from reference TRBV29-1 and TRBJ1-5, reads SAVISQKPSRDICQRGTSLTIQCQVDSQVTMMFWYRQQPGQSLTLIATANQGSEATYESGFVIDKFPISRPNLTFSTLTVSNMSPEDSSIYLCSVGQGGQPQHFGDGTRLSIL.